This is a list of T cell receptor beta chains from one sample in a study of blood T cell repertoires in COVID-19. Libraries were prepared by immunoSEQ multiplex PCR; TCRdb keeps only in-frame clonotypes and omits some of them. The sample holds about 190,000 clones, 84% seen once. Sequencing input: peripheral blood. The source of these receptors is a woman in her seventies with active or convalescent COVID-19. CDR3s include the opening cysteine and the closing phenylalanine or tryptophan. The D gene is left open where the match is weak. A row's size may be missing; if present it is once, few, many or a size class.

>TRBV18|.|TRBJ2-4|TRBD2
CASSPPGAGGKNIQYF
TGTGCCAGCTCACCACCGGGAGCGGGAGGGAAAAACATTCAGTACTTC
>TRBV7-6|few|TRBJ2-5|TRBD2
CASSLEAGRLETQYF
TGTGCCAGCAGCTTAGAAGCGGGGAGATTAGAGACCCAGTACTTC
>TRBV5-5|.|TRBJ1-5|.
CASSLGHSNQPQHF
TGTGCCAGCAGCTTGGGTCATAGCAATCAGCCCCAGCATTTT
>TRBV28|.|TRBJ2-5|TRBD1
CASNPGTDQETQYF
TGTGCCTCGAACCCGGGGACAGACCAAGAGACCCAGTACTTC
>TRBV24-1|.|TRBJ2-5|.
CATSDPSGTHLGETQYF
TGTGCCACCAGTGATCCTTCCGGGACTCACCTAGGTGAGACCCAGTACTTC
>TRBV4-2|.|TRBJ2-7|TRBD2
CASSQAGLAGYEQYF
TGTGCCAGCAGCCAAGCCGGACTAGCGGGGTACGAGCAGTACTTC
>TRBV7-3|.|TRBJ2-2|.
CASSTLPGKNTGELFF
TGTGCCAGCAGCACCCTCCCGGGGAAGAACACCGGGGAGCTGTTTTTT
>TRBV28|.|TRBJ2-1|TRBD2
CASKRGHSYNEQFF
TGTGCCAGCAAGCGGGGGCATTCGTACAATGAGCAGTTCTTC
>TRBV29-1|.|TRBJ2-3|.
CSVEPSGGGGQYF
TGCAGCGTTGAGCCATCAGGGGGAGGCGGGCAGTATTTT
>TRBV2|few|TRBJ2-2|TRBD2
CASSAGTRTGELFF
TGTGCCAGCAGCGCCGGGACTAGGACCGGGGAGCTGTTTTTT
>TRBV7-3|.|TRBJ2-1|.
CASSLTFQRDKDNEQFF
TGTGCCAGCAGCTTAACCTTCCAGCGGGACAAGGACAATGAGCAGTTCTTC
>TRBV19|.|TRBJ1-2|TRBD1
CASSISHLTGKYGYTF
TGTGCCAGTAGTATTTCCCACCTGACAGGGAAATATGGCTACACCTTC
>TRBV28|.|TRBJ1-2|.
CASSFIGSGYGYTF
TGTGCCAGCAGTTTTATAGGGAGCGGCTATGGCTACACCTTC
>TRBV11-2|.|TRBJ2-7|.
CASSFRTDKLYEQYF
TGTGCCAGCAGCTTCAGGACGGACAAATTATACGAGCAGTACTTC
>TRBV20-1|.|TRBJ2-2|TRBD2
CSASSSRLAGATGELFF
TGCAGTGCTAGTAGCTCCAGACTAGCGGGAGCTACCGGGGAGCTGTTTTTT
>TRBV9|.|TRBJ2-1|TRBD2
CASSEFSGRNHNEQFF
TGTGCCAGCAGCGAATTTAGCGGGAGAAACCACAATGAGCAGTTCTTC
>TRBV19|.|TRBJ1-6|.
CASTPGGANSPLHF
TGTGCCAGTACCCCGGGCGGGGCGAATTCACCCCTCCACTTT
>TRBV18|few|TRBJ2-7|TRBD2
CASSPPGLAGYEQYF
TGTGCCAGCTCACCACCGGGACTAGCGGGTTACGAGCAGTACTTC
>TRBV4-1|.|TRBJ1-1|TRBD1
CASSRTGGTEAFF
TGCGCCAGCAGCCGGACAGGGGGCACTGAAGCTTTCTTT
>TRBV7-8|.|TRBJ1-1|.
CASSPRAGNTEAFF
TGTGCCAGCAGCCCCCGAGCCGGTAACACTGAAGCTTTCTTT
>TRBV27|few|TRBJ2-2|TRBD1
CASSHRGWGTGELFF
TGTGCCAGCAGTCACAGGGGGTGGGGCACCGGGGAGCTGTTTTTT
>TRBV27|.|TRBJ2-3|.
CASSLGRGTQYF
TGTGCCAGCAGTTTAGGGAGGGGGACGCAGTATTTT
>TRBV24-1|.|TRBJ2-1|.
CATSATKGSSYNEQFF
TGTGCCACCAGTGCAACGAAAGGGAGCTCCTACAATGAGCAGTTCTTC
>TRBV5-1|.|TRBJ2-1|TRBD1
CASGTGDNEQFF
TGCGCCAGCGGGACAGGGGATAATGAGCAGTTCTTC
>TRBV7-9|.|TRBJ2-3|TRBD2
CASSSGTSASDTQYF
TGTGCCAGCAGCTCTGGGACTAGCGCTTCAGATACGCAGTATTTT
>TRBV7-9|once|TRBJ1-3|.
CASSSIRVGGNTIYF
TGTGCCAGCAGCAGCATCAGGGTCGGTGGAAACACCATATATTTT
>TRBV18|.|TRBJ2-7|TRBD2
CASSPPVLAGVHEQYF
TGTGCCAGCTCACCACCGGTCCTAGCGGGAGTCCACGAGCAGTACTTC
>TRBV5-1|once|TRBJ2-2|.
CASSFVTSGTGELFF
TGCGCCAGCAGCTTTGTGACCTCGGGCACCGGGGAGCTGTTTTTT
>TRBV2|.|TRBJ1-2|TRBD1
CASVKGAPYGYTF
TGTGCCTCCGTTAAGGGGGCTCCATATGGCTACACCTTC
>TRBV12-3/TRBV12-4|.|TRBJ1-5|.
CASTRGGQPQHF
TGTGCCAGCACTAGGGGCGGTCAGCCCCAGCATTTT